This T cell receptor beta chain was sequenced in a study of CD8 T cells in ankylosing spondylitis. To note about this clonotype: What it recognizes is unknown.

With molecular barcodes, quantitative 5'-RACE was used to make the TCR beta libraries. TCRdb independently ran MiXCR on the 5' RACE reads; one entry per CDR3 protein. Of 300,000 to 400,000 distinct CDR3 sequences listed, around 10% were seen once; the top ten hold 8% to 9.5%. Overall study results and limits: Reportedly, significant enrichment of disease-linked clones occurred in matched ankylosing spondylitis synovial fluid. Blood of patients with ankylosing spondylitis appeared to be characterized by a TCR beta motif of seven or eight highly homologous variants. Before this, some motif variants had been reported in reactive arthritis synovial fluid and blood.

Per the germline V gene, CDR1 is DFQATT and CDR2 is SNEGSKA (reference sequence). The CDR3 has 15 amino acids. V was pared by 0 bases and J by 7 bases, with 16 bases between. This TCR was recovered from a female donor with ankylosing spondylitis or in good health (not recorded which). V and J are TRBV20-1 and TRBJ2-1; D perhaps matches TRBD2 (5 bases). Material: blood, either unsorted or a sorted T cell fraction (not recorded which). The CDR3 protein is CSARDLASRGNEQFF. The CDR3 DNA is TGCAGTGCTAGAGATTTAGCGTCCAGAGGGAATGAGCAGTTCTTC.